This is a list of T cell receptor beta chains from one sample in a study of response to subunit inactivated influenza vaccine. TCRdb ran MiXCR on the RT-PCR reads and lists one entry per CDR3 protein. Here the sample spans roughly 630,000 distinct CDR3 sequences, 11% to 15% being singletons. This specimen was PBMCs from blood, taken 14 days before vaccination. These receptors all stem from a man in his fifties who received an inactivated influenza vaccine. Both conserved end residues are part of each CDR3. Fields, in order: CDR3 protein, CDR3 DNA, clone size, CDR3 length, D gene, V gene, J gene. A D gene is named only where the DNA matches it firmly. Not every row has a clone size; where given, it reads once, few, many or a size class.

CDR3: CASSLLLVLEDTQYF
DNA: TGCGCCAGCAGCCTTTTACTCGTATTGGAAGATACGCAGTATTTT
size: few
length: 15
D: .
V: TRBV4-1
J: TRBJ2-3

CDR3: CASSARDRPLRAFF
DNA: TGTGCCAGCAGCGCTCGGGACAGGCCACTTCGGGCATTCTTC
size: .
length: 14
D: TRBD1
V: TRBV5-6
J: TRBJ1-2

CDR3: CSALGGQTHEQYF
DNA: TGCAGTGCCCTCGGGGGACAGACCCACGAGCAGTACTTC
size: few
length: 13
D: .
V: TRBV20-1
J: TRBJ2-7

CDR3: CASSLAGVQETQYF
DNA: TGTGCCAGCAGTCTAGCGGGGGTCCAAGAGACCCAGTACTTC
size: many
length: 14
D: TRBD2
V: TRBV7-2
J: TRBJ2-5

CDR3: CASSQIKNTEAFF
DNA: TGTGCCAGCTCCCAGATAAAGAACACTGAAGCTTTCTTT
size: few
length: 13
D: .
V: TRBV18
J: TRBJ1-1

CDR3: CASSAPSPGVAYNEQFF
DNA: TGTGCCAGCAGTGCCCCCTCCCCGGGAGTGGCCTACAATGAGCAGTTCTTC
size: many
length: 17
D: .
V: TRBV6-2/TRBV6-3
J: TRBJ2-1

CDR3: CASSRLAQGANTEAFF
DNA: TGTGCCAGCTCACGATTGGCGCAGGGGGCGAACACTGAAGCTTTCTTT
size: .
length: 16
D: TRBD1
V: TRBV18
J: TRBJ1-1

CDR3: CASSQRTPSSYEQYF
DNA: TGTGCCAGCAGTCAGCGGACCCCGTCATCCTACGAGCAGTACTTC
size: few
length: 15
D: .
V: TRBV28
J: TRBJ2-7

CDR3: CASSQSRDTQYF
DNA: TGTGCCAGCAGCCAGAGTCGGGATACGCAGTATTTT
size: .
length: 12
D: .
V: TRBV3-1
J: TRBJ2-3

CDR3: CASSPYLAGGYEQYF
DNA: TGTGCCAGCAGCCCCTATCTAGCGGGAGGCTACGAGCAGTACTTC
size: few
length: 15
D: TRBD2
V: TRBV4-2
J: TRBJ2-7

CDR3: CASSTPDGGQGEGYTF
DNA: TGTGCCAGCAGCACGCCGGACGGAGGACAGGGGGAGGGCTACACCTTC
size: once
length: 16
D: TRBD1
V: TRBV7-2
J: TRBJ1-2

CDR3: CASNYFGTQETQYF
DNA: TGTGCCAGCAATTATTTTGGGACCCAAGAGACCCAGTACTTC
size: few
length: 14
D: .
V: TRBV2
J: TRBJ2-5

CDR3: CASSLGASGRPGTDTQYF
DNA: TGTGCCAGCAGCTTAGGGGCTAGCGGGAGACCCGGCACAGATACGCAGTATTTT
size: .
length: 18
D: TRBD2
V: TRBV11-1
J: TRBJ2-3

CDR3: CASISPGLYNEQFF
DNA: TGTGCCAGCATCTCACCGGGACTATACAATGAGCAGTTCTTC
size: few
length: 14
D: TRBD2
V: TRBV12-3/TRBV12-4
J: TRBJ2-1

CDR3: CASRIGDNLRGYNEQFF
DNA: TGTGCCAGCAGGATTGGAGACAACTTGAGGGGTTACAATGAGCAGTTCTTC
size: few
length: 17
D: .
V: TRBV2
J: TRBJ2-1

CDR3: CASSLSISAGGLHEQFF
DNA: TGTGCCAGCAGTTTATCGATCTCAGCGGGGGGGCTCCATGAGCAGTTCTTC
size: .
length: 17
D: TRBD2
V: TRBV27
J: TRBJ2-1

CDR3: CASTRADGARNEQYF
DNA: TGCGCCAGCACCAGGGCGGACGGTGCGAGGAACGAGCAGTACTTC
size: few
length: 15
D: .
V: TRBV5-1
J: TRBJ2-7

CDR3: CSARAGGITDTQYF
DNA: TGCAGTGCTAGAGCGGGAGGGATCACAGATACGCAGTATTTT
size: few
length: 14
D: TRBD2
V: TRBV20-1
J: TRBJ2-3

CDR3: CAISESDRHSYEQYF
DNA: TGTGCCATCAGTGAGTCGGACAGGCACTCCTACGAGCAGTACTTC
size: many
length: 15
D: TRBD1
V: TRBV10-3
J: TRBJ2-7

CDR3: CASSSHNEQFF
DNA: TGTGCCAGCAGTTCGCACAATGAGCAGTTCTTC
size: few
length: 11
D: .
V: TRBV12-3/TRBV12-4
J: TRBJ2-1

CDR3: CASSVANYGYTF
DNA: TGTGCCAGCAGTGTAGCTAACTATGGCTACACCTTC
size: many
length: 12
D: .
V: TRBV25-1
J: TRBJ1-2

CDR3: CASSYSKGFMNTEAFF
DNA: TGTGCCAGCAGTTACTCGAAGGGTTTCATGAACACTGAAGCTTTCTTT
size: .
length: 16
D: .
V: TRBV6-2/TRBV6-3
J: TRBJ1-1

CDR3: CSAGDSRYEQYF
DNA: TGCAGTGCCGGGGACTCCCGGTACGAGCAGTACTTC
size: .
length: 12
D: .
V: TRBV20-1
J: TRBJ2-7

CDR3: CASSLSRATNEKLFF
DNA: TGTGCCAGCAGTTTATCCAGGGCAACTAATGAAAAACTGTTTTTT
size: .
length: 15
D: .
V: TRBV27
J: TRBJ1-4

CDR3: CASSIGREGRSMGQETQYF
DNA: TGTGCCAGCAGTATCGGGCGGGAGGGCCGAAGTATGGGACAAGAGACCCAGTACTTC
size: few
length: 19
D: TRBD2
V: TRBV27
J: TRBJ2-5

CDR3: CASQVAPLSRTDTQYF
DNA: TGCGCCAGCCAAGTAGCCCCATTGTCTCGCACAGATACGCAGTATTTT
size: few
length: 16
D: .
V: TRBV10-2
J: TRBJ2-3

CDR3: CASSLRQGLRSPLHF
DNA: TGTGCCAGCAGCCTAAGACAGGGTCTGAGGTCACCCCTCCACTTT
size: .
length: 15
D: TRBD1
V: TRBV14
J: TRBJ1-6

CDR3: CASSQERSGRLRSTGELFF
DNA: TGTGCCAGCAGCCAAGAACGTAGCGGGAGATTAAGGAGCACCGGGGAGCTGTTTTTT
size: many
length: 19
D: TRBD2
V: TRBV3-1
J: TRBJ2-2

CDR3: CSARVQGPTGELFF
DNA: TGCAGTGCTAGAGTTCAGGGACCAACCGGGGAGCTGTTTTTT
size: few
length: 14
D: .
V: TRBV20-1
J: TRBJ2-2

CDR3: CASSSSATSAQETQYF
DNA: TGTGCCAGCAGCTCAAGCGCAACTAGCGCCCAAGAGACCCAGTACTTC
size: few
length: 16
D: TRBD2
V: TRBV7-9
J: TRBJ2-5

CDR3: CASSPYGGHNEQFF
DNA: TGTGCCAGCAGCCCTTATGGCGGGCACAATGAGCAGTTCTTC
size: many
length: 14
D: .
V: TRBV7-2
J: TRBJ2-1

CDR3: CASSFGAASTDTQYF
DNA: TGTGCCAGCAGTTTCGGGGCAGCTAGCACAGATACGCAGTATTTT
size: .
length: 15
D: .
V: TRBV28
J: TRBJ2-3

CDR3: CASSLRGGNEQFF
DNA: TGTGCCAGCAGCTTACGCGGGGGTAATGAGCAGTTCTTC
size: many
length: 13
D: TRBD2
V: TRBV7-9
J: TRBJ2-1

CDR3: CAISVTGGGQETQYF
DNA: TGTGCCATCAGTGTGACAGGGGGTGGGCAAGAGACCCAGTACTTC
size: few
length: 15
D: TRBD1
V: TRBV10-3
J: TRBJ2-5

CDR3: CASSLSRGIPEQFF
DNA: TGTGCCAGCAGTTTATCTCGGGGGATTCCTGAGCAGTTCTTC
size: .
length: 14
D: .
V: TRBV27
J: TRBJ2-1